This TCR beta chain was sequenced for a study of human T cells and chemical hapten exposure. Whole-study results and caveats: Expanded TCR counts at PT1 were positively correlated with the patch test score. There were significantly more large CDR3 similarity clusters among expanded TCRs than among controls.

The trim removed 8 bases at V and 0 bases at J, leaving 4 bases unmatched. Germline assignment: CDR1 MNHNY and CDR2 SVGAGI (reference sequence). This CDR3 spans 13 amino acids. This clonotype showed up just a few times. Its antigen remains unidentified. TCRdb used MiXCR to reprocess the RACE reads, holding one entry per CDR3 protein. The table lists 90,000 to 120,000 distinct CDR3 sequences, about 11% of them singletons. The time point: patch test 1, 2 weeks after DPC sensitization. The treatment is: therapeutic diphenylcyclopropenone sensitization with weekly scalp DPC. This TCR was sampled from a woman aged 40 to 49 with alopecia areata. Some clones in this sample may be carry-over from other donors' samples. The chain recombines TRBV6-6 with TRBJ2-7, with 7 bases matching TRBD2. Material: whole blood, obtained in connection with sensitization to the hapten diphenylcyclopropenone (DPC). CDR3 sequence reads: CASVRGSSYEQYF. CDR3 sequence (DNA): TGTGCCAGCGTGCGGGGGAGCTCCTACGAGCAGTACTTC.